Reported below is one TCR beta chain. Its antigen is currently not known. There are no base qualities to consult, and no much larger clone falls within one base. This sample was included in a study of control samples from healthy donors and cancer patients (dated by TCRdb to the early 2020s). Library preparation employed the immunoSEQ multiplex PCR assay. As stored in TCRdb, this immuneACCESS dataset retains in-frame rearrangements with V and J assigned. A fraction of the clones does not appear; measured against another copy, unresolved V genes explain less than half of the discrepancy, and the remainder lacks a known reason. The table for this sample lists approximately 60,000 clones; less than 95% of them were counted only once. Around 0.91% of the sample lies in the top ten. CDR1 and CDR2 were assigned from the germline V gene (reference sequence) as LNHDA and SQIVND. The CDR3, from cysteine to phenylalanine, totals 15 residues. Just the 45-base CDR3 DNA is kept, in frame starting at base 1. V gives up 9 bases and J gives up 7 bases, and the segment between their germline ends measures 25 bases.

The rearrangement joined TRBV19 to TRBJ2-7; the D element could tentatively be TRBD1 or TRBD2, as 5 bases agree for each. Sequencing input: PBMCs. This receptor was identified in a man aged 25-40 years with colorectal cancer. The CDR3 region: CASQPFWGPPTEQYF. The nucleotides read TGTGCCAGCCAACCTTTCTGGGGACCTCCTACTGAGCAGTACTTC. When the CDR3 is completed using the reference TRBV19 and TRBJ2-7 genes on either side, the full variable domain is DGGITQSPKYLFRKEGQNVTLSCEQNLNHDAMYWYRQDPGQGLRLIYYSQIVNDFQKGDIAEGYSVSREKKESFPLTVTSAQKNPTAFYLCASQPFWGPPTEQYFGPGTRLTVT.